One sample yielded the 20 T cell receptor beta chains listed below, sequenced in a study of neoadjuvant nivolumab and ipilimumab in lung cancer. Sequencing used immunoSEQ multiplex PCR; TCRdb keeps in-frame clones, though not all of them. The sample consists of tens of thousands of clones, over 80% of them appearing once. Sequenced here: tumor tissue, sampled after neoadjuvant nivolumab, alone or with ipilimumab, at or shortly before surgery. Receptor source: an adult with non-small cell lung cancer.

This chain joins TRBV6-6 and TRBJ2-2, with TRBD1 matching 9 bases. The CDR3 has 14 residues. The V gene's germline CDR1 is MNHNY and CDR2 SVGAGI (reference sequence). The V segment lost 6 bases and the J segment 7 bases; nucleotides outside the gene matches: 6. The CDR3 here is CASSLQGAVGELFF. CDR3 coding DNA: TGTGCCAGCAGCCTACAGGGGGCCGTCGGGGAGCTGTTTTTT.

This chain uses TRBV11-2 with TRBJ1-2, with 8 bases aligning to TRBD1. The CDR3 runs 13 residues. The junction had 6 bases not matched to a gene; V was cut back by 5 bases and J by 7 bases. CDR1 is SGHAT, CDR2 FQNNGV, per germline. CDR3 sequence reads: CASSVPGTGGYTF. The CDR3 bases are TGTGCCAGCAGCGTCCCCGGGACAGGTGGCTACACCTTC.

The rearrangement joins TRBV6-5 to TRBJ2-7; TRBD1 aligns across 8 bases. Germline-derived CDR1 and CDR2 are MNHEY and SVGAGI. V trimming: 6 bases; J trimming: 5 bases; junction bases outside the gene matches: 0. There are 11 residues in the CDR3. DNA for the CDR3: TGTGCCAGCAGGGGACAGGACGAGCAGTACTTC. Translated: CASRGQDEQYF.

This clone showed up just once. The chain carries TRBV2 and TRBJ2-7, with TRBD1 matching 12 bases. V gave up 8 bases and J gave up 3 bases; unmatched junction bases: 23. Germline V gene sequence: CDR1 SNHLY, CDR2 FYNNEI. The CDR3 covers 20 residues. The CDR3, as DNA: TGTGCCAGCCACCTCTCAAAGGGACAGGGGGCGCTGGAATTTCGCTACGAGCAGTACTTC. Translated, it gives CASHLSKGQGALEFRYEQYF.

V usage is TRBV9 and J usage is TRBJ1-1; D is uncertain. V lost 0 bases and J 1 base, leaving 7 bases between the germline ends. Per germline, CDR1 SGDLS and CDR2 YYNGEE. The CDR3 extends over 14 amino acids. Written as DNA, the CDR3 is TGTGCCAGCAGCGTAGGACTGGAGAACACTGAAGCTTTCTTT. This codes for CASSVGLENTEAFF.

This clone has just one count. J is TRBJ2-7 and V is TRBV11-2; 8 bases line up with TRBD2. V shed 3 bases, J shed 9 bases, and the junction held 4 bases outside the gene matches. The CDR3 is 12 amino acids. Germline assignment: CDR1 SGHAT and CDR2 FQNNGV. The CDR3 region is CASSLQRGRQYF. The CDR3 DNA sequence: TGTGCCAGCAGCTTGCAGCGGGGGAGGCAGTACTTC. Looking up the rest from reference TRBV11-2 and TRBJ2-7 gives the full variable domain: EAGVAQSPRYKIIEKRQSVAFWCNPISGHATLYWYQQILGQGPKLLIQFQNNGVVDDSQLPKDRFSAERLKGVDSTLKIQPAKLEDSAVYLCASSLQRGRQYFGPGTRLTVT.

V is TRBV18 and J is TRBJ1-5, with 8 bases fitting TRBD1. V was pared by 3 bases and J by 2 bases, with 6 bases of the junction left unmatched. This CDR3 comprises 16 residues. CDR1 and CDR2 from the germline V gene are KGHSH and LQKENI. Here the CDR3 reads CASSPMTGEGNQPQHF. The CDR3 DNA follows: TGTGCCAGCTCACCTATGACAGGGGAGGGCAATCAGCCCCAGCATTTT.

This chain links TRBV30 with TRBJ1-2; D gene ambiguous. Per germline, CDR1 GTSNPN and CDR2 SVGIG (reference sequence). This CDR3 spans 13 amino acids. Trimming removed 5 bases at V and 3 bases at J, with 13 bases between. The CDR3 loop is CAWRNSGDYGYTF. CDR3 DNA sequence: TGTGCCTGGCGCAACTCAGGTGACTATGGCTACACCTTC. Drawing the rest from reference TRBV30 and TRBJ1-2, the complete variable domain is SQTIHQWPATLVQPVGSPLSLECTVEGTSNPNLYWYRQAAGRGLQLLFYSVGIGQISSEVPQNLSASRPQDRQFILSSKKLLLSDSGFYLCAWRNSGDYGYTFGSGTRLTVV.

The chain employs TRBV19 and TRBJ1-1; D is ambiguous. V lost 6 bases to trimming and J lost 6 bases, with 14 bases between them. The CDR3 extends over 13 amino acids. Per germline, CDR1 LNHDA and CDR2 SQIVND (reference sequence). The CDR3 loop reads CASRVPNRAEAFF. CDR3 in DNA: TGTGCCAGTAGGGTACCCAATAGGGCTGAAGCTTTCTTT.

This clone ranks as medium-sized. The V and J genes are TRBV4-3 and TRBJ2-6; D ambiguous. Looked up from germline, CDR1 is LGHNA and CDR2 is YSLEER. The CDR3 consists of 14 residues. V was pared by 0 bases and J by 2 bases, with 2 bases between. CDR3 loop: CASSQDPGANVLTF. In DNA, the CDR3 is TGCGCCAGCAGCCAAGACCCTGGGGCCAACGTCCTGACTTTC.

The chain carries TRBV28 and TRBJ2-5; D perhaps matches TRBD2 (6 bases). The CDR3 consists of 13 residues. CDR1 and CDR2 (germline): MDHEN, SYDVKM. With 5 bases removed from V and 4 bases from J, the gap between germline ends came to 11 bases. The CDR3 DNA follows: TGTGCCAGCAGTACCCTCGGGAGAGAGACCCAGTACTTC. The encoded protein is CASSTLGRETQYF. The entire variable domain, with the rest obtained from reference TRBV28 and TRBJ2-5, is as follows: DVKVTQSSRYLVKRTGEKVFLECVQDMDHENMFWYRQDPGLGLRLIYFSYDVKMKEKGDIPEGYSVSREKKERFSLILESASTNQTSMYLCASSTLGRETQYFGPGTRLLVL.

The rearrangement joins TRBV7-9 to TRBJ2-1, with D perhaps matching TRBD1 (5 bases). Trimming pared 6 bases from V and 11 bases from J, leaving 14 bases between. The germline CDR1 and CDR2 sequences are SEHNR and FQNEAQ (reference sequence). This CDR3 spans 12 amino acids. In nucleotides, the CDR3 is TGTGCCAGCAGATTATCAGGGATAAAGCAGTTCTTC. Translation: CASRLSGIKQFF.

The chain combines TRBV11-2 with TRBJ2-2, with D hard to call. V was trimmed by 5 bases and J by 0 bases, leaving 10 bases between them. Looked up from germline, CDR1 is SGHAT and CDR2 is FQNNGV. CDR3 length: 15 amino acids. The CDR3 sequence: CASSANTPNTGELFF. In DNA, the CDR3 is TGTGCCAGCAGCGCCAACACCCCGAACACCGGGGAGCTGTTTTTT.

This clone was counted a single time. This chain links TRBV4-3 with TRBJ2-5, with 14 bases identical to TRBD2. CDR3 length: 18 residues. Germline CDR1 reads LGHNA; CDR2 reads YSLEER. Germline trimming cut 1 base from V and 5 bases from J; bases unmatched to any gene: 9. In nucleotides, the CDR3 is TGCGCCAGCAGCCAAGGGGGACTAGCGGGAGTGCAGGAGGAGACCCAGTACTTC. Its protein is CASSQGGLAGVQEETQYF.

The genes are TRBV11-1 and TRBJ2-1, with 14 bases that match TRBD2. Germline V gene data show CDR1 as SGHAT and CDR2 as FQDESV (reference sequence). This CDR3 has 15 amino acids. Trimming removed 5 bases from V and 6 bases from J; junction bases left unmatched: 3. The CDR3 sequence is CASSRGLAGANEQFF. In DNA form, the CDR3 reads TGTGCCAGCAGCCGGGGACTAGCGGGAGCCAATGAGCAGTTCTTC.

In nucleotides, the CDR3 is TGTGCCAGCAGCCAAGATCGATCAAGGGGCTCCTACGAGCAGTACTTC. Its translation is CASSQDRSRGSYEQYF. V usage is TRBV14 and J usage is TRBJ2-7; possibly TRBD1 for D (5 bases). The CDR3 runs to 16 residues. CDR1 SGHDN and CDR2 FVKESK come from the germline V gene. With 0 bases removed from V and 0 bases from J, the gap between germline ends came to 12 bases.

V usage is TRBV18 and J usage is TRBJ2-7; 12 bases align to TRBD2. Germline-derived CDR1 and CDR2 are KGHSH and LQKENI. The CDR3 is 18 residues long. Unmatched junction bases numbered 15, after V lost 5 bases and J lost 4 bases. The CDR3 reads CASSTKETSGRAWYEQYF. The CDR3 DNA is TGTGCCAGCTCAACGAAAGAGACTAGCGGGAGAGCATGGTACGAGCAGTACTTC.

The rearrangement links TRBV18 to TRBJ1-2, with a tentative D call TRBD1 (5 bases). V was pared by 2 bases and J by 3 bases, with 10 bases between. The CDR3 spans 14 residues. Germline assignment: CDR1 KGHSH and CDR2 LQKENI. CDR3 bases: TGTGCCAGCTCACCATATCCAGGGTACTATGGCTACACCTTC. Translating it yields CASSPYPGYYGYTF.

The chain is built from TRBV5-5 and TRBJ2-7; D is tentatively TRBD1 or TRBD2 (5 bases each). Per germline, CDR1 SGHKS and CDR2 YYEKEE (reference sequence). The CDR3 spans 16 residues. The V and J ends lost 3 bases and 1 base respectively, with 17 bases between them. Written as DNA, the CDR3 is TGTGCCAGCAGCTCCTCCGGGGACCGCTATTCCTACGAGCAGTACTTC. This translates into CASSSSGDRYSYEQYF.

The rearrangement joins TRBV5-1 to TRBJ2-1, with a possible D match to TRBD1 (5 bases). The CDR3 has 16 residues. CDR1 is SGHRS, CDR2 YFSETQ, per germline. Trimming removed 0 bases at V and 1 base at J, with 11 bases between. The CDR3 protein is CASSLVTGNSYNEQFF. The CDR3, as DNA: TGCGCCAGCAGCTTGGTTACAGGTAATTCCTACAATGAGCAGTTCTTC.